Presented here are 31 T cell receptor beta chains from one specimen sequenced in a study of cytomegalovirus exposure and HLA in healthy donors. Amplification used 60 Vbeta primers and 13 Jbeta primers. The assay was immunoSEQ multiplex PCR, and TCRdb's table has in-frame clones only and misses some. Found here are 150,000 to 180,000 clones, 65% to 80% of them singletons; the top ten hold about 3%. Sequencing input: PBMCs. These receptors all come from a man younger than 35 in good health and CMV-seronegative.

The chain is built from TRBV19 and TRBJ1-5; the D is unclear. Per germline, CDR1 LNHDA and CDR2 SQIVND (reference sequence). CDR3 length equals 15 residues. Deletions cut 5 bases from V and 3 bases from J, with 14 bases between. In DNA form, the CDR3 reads TGTGCCAGTAGTCCCCCGGGGTTAGCCAATCAGCCCCAGCATTTT. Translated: CASSPPGLANQPQHF. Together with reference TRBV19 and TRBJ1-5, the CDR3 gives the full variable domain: DGGITQSPKYLFRKEGQNVTLSCEQNLNHDAMYWYRQDPGQGLRLIYYSQIVNDFQKGDIAEGYSVSREKKESFPLTVTSAQKNPTAFYLCASSPPGLANQPQHFGDGTRLSIL.

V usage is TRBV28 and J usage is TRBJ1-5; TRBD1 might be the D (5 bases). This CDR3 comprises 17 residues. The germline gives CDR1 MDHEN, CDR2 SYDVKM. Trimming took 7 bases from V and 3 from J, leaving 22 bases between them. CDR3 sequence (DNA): TGTGCCAGCAAGGGCAGGGTTTTGTCCAAAACCAATCAGCCCCAGCATTTT. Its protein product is CASKGRVLSKTNQPQHF.

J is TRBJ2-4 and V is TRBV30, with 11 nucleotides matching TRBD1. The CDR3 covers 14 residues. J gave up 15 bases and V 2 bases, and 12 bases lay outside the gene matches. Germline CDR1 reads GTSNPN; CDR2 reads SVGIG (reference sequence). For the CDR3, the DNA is TGTGCCTGGAGTCCACGTTGGACAGGGGGCATGAGGTACTTC. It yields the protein CAWSPRWTGGMRYF.

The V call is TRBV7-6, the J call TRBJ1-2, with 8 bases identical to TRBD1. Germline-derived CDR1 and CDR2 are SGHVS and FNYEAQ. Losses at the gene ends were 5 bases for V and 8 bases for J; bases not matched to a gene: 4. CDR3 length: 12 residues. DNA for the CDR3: TGTGCCAGCAGCCCAGGGGGCGGCGGCTACACCTTC. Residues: CASSPGGGGYTF.

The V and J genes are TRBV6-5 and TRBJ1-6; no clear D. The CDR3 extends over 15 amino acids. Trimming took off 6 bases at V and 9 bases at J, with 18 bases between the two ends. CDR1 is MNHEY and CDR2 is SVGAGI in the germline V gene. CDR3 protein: CASSRSEMPGSPLHF. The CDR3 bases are TGTGCCAGCAGCCGCTCCGAGATGCCGGGTTCACCCCTCCACTTT.

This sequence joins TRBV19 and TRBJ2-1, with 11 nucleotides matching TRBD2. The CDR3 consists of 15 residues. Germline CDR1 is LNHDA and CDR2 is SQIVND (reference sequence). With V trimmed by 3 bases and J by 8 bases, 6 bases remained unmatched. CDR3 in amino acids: CASSIRLAGGYEQFF. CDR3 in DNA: TGTGCCAGTAGTATTCGCCTAGCGGGGGGCTATGAGCAGTTCTTC.

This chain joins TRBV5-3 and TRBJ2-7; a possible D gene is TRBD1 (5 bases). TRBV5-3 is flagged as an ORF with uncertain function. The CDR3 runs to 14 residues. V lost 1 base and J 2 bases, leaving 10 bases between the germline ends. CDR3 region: CARSLKDKTYEQYF. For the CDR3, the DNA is TGTGCCAGAAGCTTGAAGGACAAGACCTACGAGCAGTACTTC.

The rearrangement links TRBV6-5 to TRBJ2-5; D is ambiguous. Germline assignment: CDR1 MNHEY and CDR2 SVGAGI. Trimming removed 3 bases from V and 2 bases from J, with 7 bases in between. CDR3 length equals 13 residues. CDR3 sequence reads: CASSYTAQETQYF. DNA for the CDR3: TGTGCCAGCAGTTATACAGCTCAAGAGACCCAGTACTTC.

The CDR3 sequence is CASSVGQDNYGYTF. The CDR3 DNA sequence: TGTGCCAGCAGCGTTGGTCAGGATAACTATGGCTACACCTTC. The chain links TRBV9 to TRBJ1-2; D is undetermined. There are 14 residues in the CDR3. CDR1 is SGDLS and CDR2 is YYNGEE in the germline V gene. With 2 bases removed from V and 1 base from J, the gap between germline ends came to 9 bases.

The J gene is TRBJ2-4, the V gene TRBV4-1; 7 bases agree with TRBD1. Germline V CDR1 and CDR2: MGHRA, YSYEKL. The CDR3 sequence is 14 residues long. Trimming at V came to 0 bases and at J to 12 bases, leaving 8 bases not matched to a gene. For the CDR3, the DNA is TGCGCCAGCAGCCAAGAGCAGGGGGTTGACAGTCAGTACTTC. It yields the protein CASSQEQGVDSQYF.

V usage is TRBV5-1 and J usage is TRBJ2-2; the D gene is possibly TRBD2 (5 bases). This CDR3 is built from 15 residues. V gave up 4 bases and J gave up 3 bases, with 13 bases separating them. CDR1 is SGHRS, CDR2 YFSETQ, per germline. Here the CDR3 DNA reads TGCGCCAGCAGCCCCTCCCCGCGGGACACCGGGGAGCTGTTTTTT. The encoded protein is CASSPSPRDTGELFF.

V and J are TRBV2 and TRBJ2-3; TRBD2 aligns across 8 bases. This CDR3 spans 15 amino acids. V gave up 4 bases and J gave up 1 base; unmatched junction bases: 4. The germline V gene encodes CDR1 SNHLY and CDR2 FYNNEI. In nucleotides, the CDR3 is TGTGCCAGCAGTGCAAGGCGGGGGGGCACAGATACGCAGTATTTT. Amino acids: CASSARRGGTDTQYF.

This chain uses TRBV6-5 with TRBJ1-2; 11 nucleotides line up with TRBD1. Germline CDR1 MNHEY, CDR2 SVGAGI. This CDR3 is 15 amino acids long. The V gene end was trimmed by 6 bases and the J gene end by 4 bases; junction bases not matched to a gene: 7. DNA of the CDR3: TGTGCCAGCAGCCAAGGACAGGGGGCGCTCTATGGCTACACCTTC. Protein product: CASSQGQGALYGYTF.

CDR3 region: CASSSQDRGPNSPLHF. The CDR3 region has the DNA TGCGCCAGCAGCTCCCAAGACAGGGGCCCCAATTCACCCCTCCACTTT. The chain is built from TRBV5-1 and TRBJ1-6, with 8 bases fitting TRBD1. The junction had 9 bases not matched to a gene; V was cut back by 3 bases and J by 7 bases. This CDR3 spans 16 amino acids. Germline CDR1 SGHRS, CDR2 YFSETQ.

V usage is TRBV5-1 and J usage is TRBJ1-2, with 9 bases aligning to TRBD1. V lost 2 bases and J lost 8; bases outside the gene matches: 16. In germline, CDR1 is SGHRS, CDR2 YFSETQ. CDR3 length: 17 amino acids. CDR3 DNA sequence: TGCGCCAGCAGCTTATTTGGACAGGGGCCCGGGGTTGGAGGCTACACCTTC. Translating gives CASSLFGQGPGVGGYTF. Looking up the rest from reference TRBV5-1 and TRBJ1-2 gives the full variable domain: KAGVTQTPRYLIKTRGQQVTLSCSPISGHRSVSWYQQTPGQGLQFLFEYFSETQRNKGNFPGRFSGRQFSNSRSEMNVSTLELGDSALYLCASSLFGQGPGVGGYTFGSGTRLTVV.

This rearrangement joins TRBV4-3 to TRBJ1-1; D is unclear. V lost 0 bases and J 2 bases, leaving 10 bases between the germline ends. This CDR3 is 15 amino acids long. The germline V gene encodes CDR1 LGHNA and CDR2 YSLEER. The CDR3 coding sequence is TGCGCCAGCAGCCAAGAGCCCTCAGGAAACACTGAAGCTTTCTTT. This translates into CASSQEPSGNTEAFF.

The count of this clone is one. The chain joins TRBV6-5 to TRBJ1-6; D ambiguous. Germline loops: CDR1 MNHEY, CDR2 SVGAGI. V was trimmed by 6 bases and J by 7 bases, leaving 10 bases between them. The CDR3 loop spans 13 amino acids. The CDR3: CASSGTRNSPLHF. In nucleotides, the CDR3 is TGTGCCAGCAGCGGTACGAGAAATTCACCCCTCCACTTT.

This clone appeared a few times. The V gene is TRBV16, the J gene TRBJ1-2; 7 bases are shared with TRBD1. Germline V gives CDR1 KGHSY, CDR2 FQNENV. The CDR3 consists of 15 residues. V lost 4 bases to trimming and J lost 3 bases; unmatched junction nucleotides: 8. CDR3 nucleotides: TGTGCCAGCAGCCGCAGGGGGTCCACCGACTATGGCTACACCTTC. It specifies CASSRRGSTDYGYTF.

The CDR3 DNA reads TGTGCCAGCAGCCGGGACAGAGCAAATGAAAAACTGTTTTTT. Protein product: CASSRDRANEKLFF. The chain combines TRBV7-8 with TRBJ1-4, with 7 bases lining up with TRBD1. The V gene's germline CDR1 is SGHVS and CDR2 FQNEAQ. Trimming cost V 5 bases and J 5 bases; bases outside gene matches: 5. The CDR3 consists of 14 residues.

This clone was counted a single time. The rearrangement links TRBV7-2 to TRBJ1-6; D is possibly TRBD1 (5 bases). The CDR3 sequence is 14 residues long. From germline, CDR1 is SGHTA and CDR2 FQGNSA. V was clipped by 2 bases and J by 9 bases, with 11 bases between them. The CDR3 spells CASSLTGPPSPLHF. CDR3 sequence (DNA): TGTGCCAGCAGCTTAACAGGCCCTCCTTCACCCCTCCACTTT.

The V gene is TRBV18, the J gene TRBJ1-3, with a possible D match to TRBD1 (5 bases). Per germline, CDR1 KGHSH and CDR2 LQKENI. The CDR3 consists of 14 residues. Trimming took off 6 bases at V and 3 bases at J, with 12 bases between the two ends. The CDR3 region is CASSSDSHGNTIYF. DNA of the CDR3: TGTGCCAGCTCCTCCGACAGCCATGGAAACACCATATATTTT.

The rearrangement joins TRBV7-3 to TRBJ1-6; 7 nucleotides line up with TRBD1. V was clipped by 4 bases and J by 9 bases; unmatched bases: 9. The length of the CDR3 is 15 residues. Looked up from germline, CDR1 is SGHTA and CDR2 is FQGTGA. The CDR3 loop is CASSSDSRGFSPLHF. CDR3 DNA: TGTGCCAGCAGCTCGGACTCCAGGGGGTTTTCACCCCTCCACTTT.

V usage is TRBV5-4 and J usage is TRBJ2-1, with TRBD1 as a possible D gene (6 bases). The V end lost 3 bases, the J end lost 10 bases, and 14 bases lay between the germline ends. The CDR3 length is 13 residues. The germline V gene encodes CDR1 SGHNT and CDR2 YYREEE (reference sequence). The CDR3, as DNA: TGTGCCAGCAGCTGGGAAACAGGGCGGGAGCAGTTCTTC. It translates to CASSWETGREQFF.

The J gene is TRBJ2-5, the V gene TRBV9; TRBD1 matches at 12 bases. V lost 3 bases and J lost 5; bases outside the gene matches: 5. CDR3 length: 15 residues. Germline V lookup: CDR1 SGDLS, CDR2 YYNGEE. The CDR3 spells CASSAGTGGFETQYF. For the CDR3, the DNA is TGTGCCAGCAGCGCCGGGACAGGGGGCTTTGAGACCCAGTACTTC.

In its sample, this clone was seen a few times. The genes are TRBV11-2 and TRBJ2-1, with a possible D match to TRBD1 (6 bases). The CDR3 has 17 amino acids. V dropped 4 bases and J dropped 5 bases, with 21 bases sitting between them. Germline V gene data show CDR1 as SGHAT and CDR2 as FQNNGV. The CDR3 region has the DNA TGTGCCAGCAGCTCCTTCCGGGTAGGGGGATCCAACAATGAGCAGTTCTTC. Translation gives CASSSFRVGGSNNEQFF.

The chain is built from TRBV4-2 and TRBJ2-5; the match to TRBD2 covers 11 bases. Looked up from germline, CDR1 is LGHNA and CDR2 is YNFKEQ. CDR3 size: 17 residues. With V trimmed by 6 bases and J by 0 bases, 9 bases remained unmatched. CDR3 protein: CASRLTSGGSYQETQYF. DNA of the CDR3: TGTGCCAGCAGACTAACTAGCGGGGGATCCTACCAAGAGACCCAGTACTTC.

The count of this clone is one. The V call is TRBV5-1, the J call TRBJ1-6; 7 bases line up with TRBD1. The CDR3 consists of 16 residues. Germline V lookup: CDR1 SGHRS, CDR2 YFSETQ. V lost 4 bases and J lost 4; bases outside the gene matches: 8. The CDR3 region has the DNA TGCGCCAGCAGCCCTGGACAGGCTCGGTATAATTCACCCCTCCACTTT. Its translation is CASSPGQARYNSPLHF.

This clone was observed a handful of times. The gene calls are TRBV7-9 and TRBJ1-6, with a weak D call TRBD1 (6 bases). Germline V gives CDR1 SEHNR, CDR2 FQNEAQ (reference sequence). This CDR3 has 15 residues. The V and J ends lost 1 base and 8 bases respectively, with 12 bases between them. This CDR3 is CASSLVGHSDSPLHF. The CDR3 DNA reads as TGTGCCAGCAGCTTAGTGGGACACTCGGATTCACCCCTCCACTTT.

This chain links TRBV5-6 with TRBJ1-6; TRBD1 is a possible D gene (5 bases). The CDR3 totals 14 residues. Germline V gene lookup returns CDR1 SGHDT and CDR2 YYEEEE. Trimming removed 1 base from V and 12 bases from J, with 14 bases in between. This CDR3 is CASSLSTGERPLHF. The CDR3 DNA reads TGTGCCAGCAGCTTGAGTACGGGGGAGAGACCCCTCCACTTT.

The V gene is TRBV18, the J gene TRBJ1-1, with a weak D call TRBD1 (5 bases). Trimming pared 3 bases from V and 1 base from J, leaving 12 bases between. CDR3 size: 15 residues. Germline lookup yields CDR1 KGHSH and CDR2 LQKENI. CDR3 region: CASSPKKGPNTEAFF. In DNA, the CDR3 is TGTGCCAGCTCACCTAAAAAGGGGCCGAACACTGAAGCTTTCTTT.

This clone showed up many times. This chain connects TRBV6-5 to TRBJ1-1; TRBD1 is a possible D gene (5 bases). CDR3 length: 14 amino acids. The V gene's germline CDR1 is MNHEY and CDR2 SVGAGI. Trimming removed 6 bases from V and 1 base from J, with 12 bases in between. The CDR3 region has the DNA TGTGCCAGCAGCACTATGGGGCCGAACACTGAAGCTTTCTTT. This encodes CASSTMGPNTEAFF.